The next 25 T cell receptor beta chains were all read from a single sample in a study of T cell repertoires in cytomegalovirus infection. Their antigens are not known. Each CDR3 protein is one row after TCRdb ran MiXCR on the reads. The sample shows about 480,000 distinct CDR3 sequences, 25% to 35% of them seen only once. The sample was cultured PBMCs, taken from culture after CMV antigen stimulation. All receptors come from a human donor in good health (CMV status not recorded). Some clones in this sample may be carry-over from other donors' samples.

This clonotype was observed a few times. The chain recombines TRBV19 with TRBJ1-4; D remains unclear. This CDR3 region has 14 residues. Deletions cut 5 bases from V and 9 bases from J, with 16 bases between. Germline CDR1 is LNHDA and CDR2 is SQIVND (reference sequence). The CDR3 bases are TGTGCCAGTAGTCTTGAGGTTTTGGGAAAAAAACTGTTTTTT. This translates into CASSLEVLGKKLFF. The full variable domain, its missing parts supplied by reference TRBV19 and TRBJ1-4, is DGGITQSPKYLFRKEGQNVTLSCEQNLNHDAMYWYRQDPGQGLRLIYYSQIVNDFQKGDIAEGYSVSREKKESFPLTVTSAQKNPTAFYLCASSLEVLGKKLFFGSGTQLSVL.

This chain uses TRBV28 with TRBJ1-1; perhaps TRBD1 as D (6 bases). Germline V gene lookup returns CDR1 MDHEN and CDR2 SYDVKM. Trimming took 1 base from V and 5 from J, leaving 11 bases between them. The CDR3 sequence is 14 residues long. The CDR3 sequence: CASSLLGAVTEAFF. As DNA, the CDR3 is TGTGCCAGCAGTTTATTGGGGGCGGTAACTGAAGCTTTCTTT.

This clonotype showed up just a few times. J is TRBJ2-1 and V is TRBV27, with 8 bases that match TRBD2. CDR1 and CDR2 (germline): MNHEY, SMNVEV (reference sequence). This CDR3 spans 19 amino acids. With V trimmed by 6 bases and J by 0 bases, 16 bases remained unmatched. CDR3 DNA: TGTGCCAGCAGAACCGGAACTATTAGCGGGGTGAGCTCCTACAATGAGCAGTTCTTC. Its protein product is CASRTGTISGVSSYNEQFF.

The gene calls are TRBV28 and TRBJ2-6; tentative D call: TRBD1 (6 bases). V was pared by 1 base and J by 3 bases, with 10 bases between. Germline loops: CDR1 MDHEN, CDR2 SYDVKM. The CDR3 runs to 16 residues. The CDR3 loop is CASSLSGAGGANVLTF. DNA of the CDR3: TGTGCCAGCAGTTTATCAGGGGCAGGTGGGGCCAACGTCCTGACTTTC.

This clonotype has just a few counts. V is TRBV7-2 and J is TRBJ2-3; D gene unclear. The germline V gene has CDR1 SGHTA and CDR2 FQGNSA. V lost 6 bases and J lost 0, with 7 bases in between. The CDR3 runs 13 residues. Written as DNA, the CDR3 is TGTGCCAGCAGGGCCCCTAGCACAGATACGCAGTATTTT. Amino acids: CASRAPSTDTQYF.

This clonotype was picked up a small number of times. This sequence joins TRBV6-2 or TRBV6-3 and TRBJ2-1, with 12 bases aligning to TRBD2. The V gene's germline CDR1 is MNHEY and CDR2 SVGEGT. The length of the CDR3 is 20 residues. After removal of 5 bases from V and 0 bases from J, the junction contained 14 bases not matched to a gene. The CDR3 reads CASSVPGLAGLTSSYNEQFF. CDR3 DNA: TGTGCCAGCAGTGTACCGGGACTAGCGGGCCTTACTAGCTCCTACAATGAGCAGTTCTTC.

The rearrangement links TRBV15 to TRBJ1-5; no clear D gene. The length of the CDR3 is 12 residues. The V gene's germline CDR1 is LNHNV and CDR2 YYDKDF (reference sequence). The V and J ends lost 4 bases and 7 bases respectively, with 8 bases between them. The CDR3 loop is CATSTLGQPQHF. The CDR3 coding sequence is TGTGCCACCAGCACTTTGGGACAGCCCCAGCATTTT.

The sample holds one count of this clonotype. The rearrangement links TRBV20-1 to TRBJ1-1, with a possible D match to TRBD1 (6 bases). Trimming left V 4 bases short and J 5 bases short, with 14 bases between. The CDR3 spans 13 residues. Germline CDR1 is DFQATT and CDR2 is SNEGSKA (reference sequence). CDR3 bases: TGCAGTGCTATAGGGGGTCGGTGGACTGAAGCTTTCTTT. Translating gives CSAIGGRWTEAFF.

This clonotype showed up many times. The V gene is TRBV7-2, the J gene TRBJ2-3; TRBD1 is a possible D gene (5 bases). V dropped 5 bases and J dropped 8 bases, with 20 bases sitting between them. There are 15 residues in the CDR3. The germline CDR1 and CDR2 sequences are SGHTA and FQGNSA. The CDR3 sequence: CASSPGQGFSITQYF. CDR3 sequence (DNA): TGTGCCAGCAGCCCTGGGCAGGGTTTTAGTATTACGCAGTATTTT.

This clonotype was found once. The CDR3 is CASRESGSNTDTQYF. In DNA form, the CDR3 reads TGTGCCAGCAGAGAGAGCGGTTCTAACACAGATACGCAGTATTTT. V is TRBV11-2 and J is TRBJ2-3, with D possibly TRBD2 on 5 matching bases. Germline V gene lookup returns CDR1 SGHAT and CDR2 FQNNGV. The CDR3 is 15 residues long. Trimming pared 6 bases from V and 2 bases from J, leaving 15 bases between. The variable domain in full, completed from reference TRBV11-2 and TRBJ2-3, reads EAGVAQSPRYKIIEKRQSVAFWCNPISGHATLYWYQQILGQGPKLLIQFQNNGVVDDSQLPKDRFSAERLKGVDSTLKIQPAKLEDSAVYLCASRESGSNTDTQYFGPGTRLTVL.

This clonotype was recorded a few times. The V gene is TRBV15, the J gene TRBJ1-3; no clear D. Per the germline V gene, CDR1 is LNHNV and CDR2 is YYDKDF (reference sequence). V lost 0 bases and J lost 0, with 12 bases in between. The CDR3 runs 17 residues. DNA of the CDR3: TGTGCCACCAGCAGAGAAGGAGGCCGAAACTCTGGAAACACCATATATTTT. Encoded protein: CATSREGGRNSGNTIYF.

This clonotype occurred a few times. The J gene is TRBJ2-7, the V gene TRBV4-1; no firm D call. Trimming removed 0 bases at V and 1 base at J, with 10 bases between. Germline V gene data show CDR1 as MGHRA and CDR2 as YSYEKL. The CDR3 runs 15 residues. CDR3 in DNA: TGCGCCAGCAGCCAAGAAAGGTCTCGGTCCTACGAGCAGTACTTC. Protein sequence: CASSQERSRSYEQYF.

The chain employs TRBV10-3 and TRBJ1-2; TRBD1 is a possible D gene (5 bases). Germline V gene sequence: CDR1 ENHRY, CDR2 SYGVKD. V was pared by 4 bases and J by 10 bases, with 16 bases between. There are 13 residues in the CDR3. The CDR3 DNA follows: TGTGCCATCAGTGGTGGGGCGGAGGTAGACTACACCTTC. This encodes CAISGGAEVDYTF.

V and J are TRBV7-8 and TRBJ2-5; D possibly corresponds to TRBD2 (6 bases). The V end was cut by 1 base, the J end by 5 bases, with 14 bases between. This CDR3 is built from 15 residues. The V gene's germline CDR1 is SGHVS and CDR2 FQNEAQ. CDR3 sequence: CASSLVPGRRETQYF. DNA for the CDR3: TGTGCCAGCAGCTTAGTGCCGGGGAGGAGGGAGACCCAGTACTTC.

This chain joins TRBV7-6 and TRBJ1-5; possibly TRBD1 for D (5 bases). This CDR3 has 16 residues. The germline V gene encodes CDR1 SGHVS and CDR2 FNYEAQ. V dropped 6 bases and J dropped 2 bases, with 17 bases sitting between them. This chain's CDR3 is CASRWLWGLGNQPQHF. The CDR3 DNA sequence: TGTGCCAGCAGGTGGCTGTGGGGACTTGGCAATCAGCCCCAGCATTTT.

The V call is TRBV28, the J call TRBJ2-5, with D possibly TRBD2 on 5 matching bases. Deletions cut 8 bases from V and 4 bases from J, with 14 bases between. Germline V gene data show CDR1 as MDHEN and CDR2 as SYDVKM. The CDR3 consists of 13 residues. The CDR3 sequence: CASRMRVGETQYF. CDR3 coding DNA: TGTGCCAGCCGAATGCGGGTTGGAGAGACCCAGTACTTC.

The rearrangement links TRBV6-2 or TRBV6-3 to TRBJ2-2, with 12 bases fitting TRBD2. Germline V gene data show CDR1 as MNHEY and CDR2 as SVGEGT. The ends lost 5 bases at V and 4 bases at J; junction bases unmatched: 11. The CDR3 has 18 residues. The CDR3 protein is CASSRVPSGRAGTGELFF. CDR3 bases: TGTGCCAGCAGTCGGGTTCCTAGCGGGAGGGCCGGCACCGGGGAGCTGTTTTTT.

In its sample, this clonotype was seen once. The genes are TRBV2 and TRBJ2-1; TRBD1 is a possible D gene (5 bases). This CDR3 has 15 residues. Germline V gives CDR1 SNHLY, CDR2 FYNNEI. Deletions cut 1 base from V and 7 bases from J, with 14 bases between. The CDR3 nucleotides read TGTGCCAGCAGTGAAGGCCCCTGGAAGGGGAATGAGCAGTTCTTC. Protein product: CASSEGPWKGNEQFF.

This clonotype turned up a few times. The rearrangement links TRBV6-2 or TRBV6-3 to TRBJ2-2, with TRBD1 matching 7 bases. From germline, CDR1 is MNHEY and CDR2 SVGEGT. J lost 5 bases, V lost 2 bases, and 14 bases had no gene match. The CDR3 totals 18 residues. The DNA of the CDR3 is TGTGCCAGCAGTTACAGCTTCGACAGGGTCGGGAAAACCGGGGAGCTGTTTTTT. It specifies CASSYSFDRVGKTGELFF.

The table lists this clonotype with many counts. The rearrangement links TRBV9 to TRBJ2-2, with TRBD2 matching over 7 bases. V trimming: 5 bases; J trimming: 10 bases; junction bases outside the gene matches: 5. The CDR3 is 12 amino acids. CDR1 is SGDLS, CDR2 YYNGEE, per germline. The CDR3 region is CASRGEGSELFF. Written as DNA, the CDR3 is TGTGCCAGCAGAGGGGAGGGGTCGGAGCTGTTTTTT.

Only a few counts were recorded for this clonotype. This sequence joins TRBV20-1 and TRBJ2-1; D call uncertain. Per the germline V gene, CDR1 is DFQATT and CDR2 is SNEGSKA (reference sequence). This CDR3 region has 10 residues. V was cut by 5 bases and J by 3 bases, with 2 bases left in between. The DNA of the CDR3 is TGCAGTGCTTACTACAATGAGCAGTTCTTC. Translating gives CSAYYNEQFF.

This clonotype was counted between two and nine times. The chain carries TRBV2 and TRBJ1-2, with a weak D call TRBD1 (5 bases). The V end lost 0 bases, the J end lost 6 bases, and 17 bases lay between the germline ends. The CDR3 has 16 amino acids. Germline V CDR1 and CDR2: SNHLY, FYNNEI. CDR3 residues: CASSEALRSGANGYTF. The CDR3 coding sequence is TGTGCCAGCAGTGAAGCGCTTCGGTCTGGGGCTAATGGCTACACCTTC. Using reference TRBV2 and TRBJ1-2 for the parts outside the CDR3, the full variable domain is EPEVTQTPSHQVTQMGQEVILRCVPISNHLYFYWYRQILGQKVEFLVSFYNNEISEKSEIFDDQFSVERPDGSNFTLKIRSTKLEDSAMYFCASSEALRSGANGYTFGSGTRLTVV.

The CDR3 bases are TGTGCCAGCAGCCAAAGGAGGAATTCACCCCTCCACTTT. This encodes CASSQRRNSPLHF. The V gene is TRBV7-9, the J gene TRBJ1-6; D not certain. Germline loops: CDR1 SEHNR, CDR2 FQNEAQ (reference sequence). V lost 5 bases and J lost 7, with 9 bases in between. This CDR3 is 13 amino acids long.

This clonotype was counted many times. V usage is TRBV7-2 and J usage is TRBJ2-5; D is uncertain. CDR3 size: 16 residues. Germline values: CDR1 SGHTA, CDR2 FQGNSA. With 3 bases removed from V and 3 bases from J, the gap between germline ends came to 17 bases. CDR3 amino acids: CASSLDVGRPKETQYF. Here the CDR3 DNA reads TGTGCCAGCAGCTTGGATGTAGGAAGGCCAAAAGAGACCCAGTACTTC.

The chain joins TRBV12-3 or TRBV12-4 to TRBJ1-3; 12 bases line up with TRBD1. The CDR3 consists of 19 residues. The V and J ends lost 6 bases and 2 bases, in that order; junction bases with no gene match: 14. The CDR3 DNA reads as TGTGCCAGCAGCCGAGATAATCCGGGACAGGGGGCTACTGGAAACACCATATATTTT. This gives the protein CASSRDNPGQGATGNTIYF.